This T cell receptor beta chain was identified in a study of CD8 T cells in ankylosing spondylitis. General study results and limits: One TCR beta motif, made up of fewer than 10 highly homologous variants, appeared characteristic of ankylosing spondylitis blood. As reported, disease-linked clones showed significant enrichment in matched ankylosing spondylitis synovial fluid.

Making the TCR beta libraries involved quantitative 5'-RACE with molecular barcodes. TCRdb re-analysed the 5' RACE reads in MiXCR, keeping a single row per CDR3 protein. This table holds around 770,000 distinct CDR3 sequences, approximately 12% found once. Remarks on this clonotype: The antigen is not known.

In germline, CDR1 is DFQATT, CDR2 SNEGSKA (reference sequence). V lost 1 base and J lost 0, with 24 bases in between. CDR3 length: 19 residues. This receptor was obtained from a male donor with ankylosing spondylitis. The material sequenced was blood, either unsorted or a sorted T cell fraction (not recorded which). This sequence joins TRBV20-1 and TRBJ1-2; D is unclear. The CDR3 here is CSARGRRTSAPSTNYGYTF. CDR3 bases: TGCAGTGCTAGAGGTCGGCGAACCTCGGCCCCCTCGACTAACTATGGCTACACCTTC.